The present entry profiles one T cell receptor (beta chain) with its context. These data originate in a study of cytomegalovirus exposure and HLA in healthy donors. CDR3 size: 16 residues. V shed 3 bases, J shed 4 bases, and the junction held 11 bases outside the gene matches. Per germline, CDR1 LGHNA and CDR2 YNFKEQ. Vbeta (60) and Jbeta (13) primers were used in the PCR. Using immunoSEQ multiplex PCR, the repertoire was profiled, and TCRdb retains in-frame clones only, with some absent. This table lists some 50,000 clones. Source material: PBMCs. V usage is TRBV4-2 and J usage is TRBJ1-1, with 7 bases fitting TRBD1. This TCR was recovered from a woman between 40 and 50 years old in good health and CMV-seronegative. CDR3 bases: TGTGCCAGCAGCCACACAACAGGGGCCGCCGCCACTGAAGCTTTCTTT. It is translated as CASSHTTGAAATEAFF.